One sample yielded the 13 T cell receptor beta chains listed below, sequenced in a study of blood T cell repertoires in COVID-19. Some clones are missing from TCRdb's copy, which holds only in-frame ones; the method was immunoSEQ multiplex PCR. This table holds about 120,000 clones, 84% found once. Sequenced material: PBMCs or T cells enriched from blood (not recorded which). The receptors derive from a woman in her twenties or thirties who had recovered from COVID-19.

This chain links TRBV27 with TRBJ1-5; a weak D match, TRBD1 (5 bases). Germline loops: CDR1 MNHEY, CDR2 SMNVEV (reference sequence). The V end lost 0 bases, the J end lost 0 bases, and 9 bases lay between the germline ends. The CDR3 has 16 residues. CDR3 protein: CASSLSSGLSNQPQHF. Written as DNA, the CDR3 is TGTGCCAGCAGTTTATCTTCGGGACTTAGCAATCAGCCCCAGCATTTT.

V gene TRBV11-3 combines with J gene TRBJ2-5; 9 positions match TRBD2. CDR3 length: 15 amino acids. J lost 3 bases, V lost 1 base, and 3 bases had no gene match. Per germline, CDR1 SGHNT and CDR2 YENEEA. The CDR3 spells CASSLGTSEEETQYF. The CDR3 DNA is TGTGCCAGCAGCTTAGGGACTAGCGAAGAAGAGACCCAGTACTTC.

This clone was observed at least ten times. The J gene is TRBJ1-1, the V gene TRBV7-9; 7 bases line up with TRBD1. This CDR3 comprises 13 residues. J lost 6 bases, V lost 2 bases, and 3 bases had no gene match. Germline CDR1 reads SEHNR; CDR2 reads FQNEAQ (reference sequence). The CDR3: CASSLPGTAEAFF. As DNA, the CDR3 is TGTGCCAGCAGCTTACCGGGGACAGCTGAAGCTTTCTTT.

V and J are TRBV30 and TRBJ2-7; D remains ambiguous. Trimming removed 0 bases from V and 4 bases from J, with 22 bases in between. CDR3 length equals 17 residues. Germline V gives CDR1 GTSNPN, CDR2 SVGIG (reference sequence). The CDR3 sequence is CAWSVLRRLPGRYEQYF. Written as DNA, the CDR3 is TGTGCCTGGAGTGTATTGAGGAGACTCCCCGGTCGGTACGAGCAGTACTTC.

This chain connects TRBV11-3 to TRBJ2-5; 7 nucleotides line up with TRBD1. CDR3 length: 14 residues. Germline-derived CDR1 and CDR2 are SGHNT and YENEEA. V shed 5 bases, J shed 4 bases, and the junction held 7 bases outside the gene matches. CDR3 sequence (DNA): TGTGCCAGCAGCAAACAGGGGCCAAGAGAGACCCAGTACTTC. It translates to CASSKQGPRETQYF.

This clone was counted once. J is TRBJ2-7 and V is TRBV4-1, with D maybe TRBD2 (6 bases). Germline values: CDR1 MGHRA, CDR2 YSYEKL. V lost 1 base and J lost 3, with 13 bases in between. CDR3 length: 15 amino acids. This chain's CDR3 is CASSQGARRDYEQYF. As DNA, the CDR3 is TGCGCCAGCAGCCAAGGGGCCCGGCGGGACTACGAGCAGTACTTC.

This clone showed up just once. CDR3 in DNA: TGTGCCATCAGTGAGTCGTGGCCGGGAAATTCACCCCTCCACTTT. Protein product: CAISESWPGNSPLHF. The V call is TRBV10-3, the J call TRBJ1-6; D not resolved. The germline V gene encodes CDR1 ENHRY and CDR2 SYGVKD. V shed 0 bases and J shed 7 bases, with 10 bases lying between them. CDR3 size: 15 residues.

The chain uses TRBV28 and TRBJ2-2; TRBD2 matches 7 bases. CDR3 length: 14 amino acids. The V gene's germline CDR1 is MDHEN and CDR2 SYDVKM. The J segment lost 7 bases and the V segment lost 6 bases, leaving 8 bases of the junction unmatched. CDR3 sequence: CASRHSREIGELFF. The DNA for the CDR3 is TGTGCCAGCAGGCACTCGCGGGAGATCGGGGAGCTGTTTTTT.

V is TRBV6-5 and J is TRBJ1-1, with 11 nucleotides matching TRBD1. CDR3 length equals 15 residues. The ends lost 6 bases at V and 6 bases at J; junction bases unmatched: 9. Germline CDR1 reads MNHEY; CDR2 reads SVGAGI. CDR3 DNA: TGTGCCAGCAGAACCACCGGGACAGGGGGATCTGAAGCTTTCTTT. This gives the protein CASRTTGTGGSEAFF.

The genes are TRBV5-4 and TRBJ2-3; possibly TRBD1 for D (6 bases). CDR3 length: 16 residues. V gave up 0 bases and J gave up 4 bases, with 15 bases separating them. From germline, CDR1 is SGHNT and CDR2 YYREEE (reference sequence). CDR3 sequence (DNA): TGTGCCAGCAGCTTGGCCGGCACAGGGTGGGCAGATACGCAGTATTTT. Its translation is CASSLAGTGWADTQYF.

J is TRBJ2-7 and V is TRBV5-1; a weak D match, TRBD1 (6 bases). Germline-derived CDR1 and CDR2 are SGHRS and YFSETQ. V was shortened by 5 bases and J by 2 bases, with 14 bases between the two germline ends. The CDR3 is 14 residues long. The CDR3 region is CASSKTGSPYEQYF. CDR3 coding DNA: TGCGCCAGCAGTAAGACAGGTTCCCCCTACGAGCAGTACTTC.

The V gene is TRBV19, the J gene TRBJ1-2; D possibly corresponds to TRBD1 (5 bases). The CDR3 extends over 16 amino acids. V lost 4 bases and J lost 2, with 17 bases in between. Germline loops: CDR1 LNHDA, CDR2 SQIVND (reference sequence). The CDR3 sequence is CASSTTPGTFNYGYTF. In DNA, the CDR3 is TGTGCCAGTAGTACGACGCCGGGGACTTTCAACTATGGCTACACCTTC.

V usage is TRBV14 and J usage is TRBJ2-4, with D perhaps matching TRBD1 (6 bases). V lost 4 bases and J lost 0, with 7 bases in between. Germline assignment: CDR1 SGHDN and CDR2 FVKESK. This CDR3 contains 14 residues. CDR3 sequence reads: CASSLRGAKNIQYF. In nucleotides, the CDR3 is TGTGCCAGCAGCCTCAGGGGAGCCAAAAACATTCAGTACTTC. The full variable domain, in which reference TRBV14 and TRBJ2-4 provide the parts outside the CDR3, is EAGVTQFPSHSVIEKGQTVTLRCDPISGHDNLYWYRRVMGKEIKFLLHFVKESKQDESGMPNNRFLAERTGGTYSTLKVQPAELEDSGVYFCASSLRGAKNIQYFGAGTRLSVL.